Sequencing of this T cell receptor beta chain was carried out in a study of blood T cell repertoires in COVID-19 (dated by TCRdb to 2020 to 2022). Concerning the study at large: The collaborator samples originated in the United States, Italy and Spain and spanned the acute and convalescent phases of COVID-19. The material from the prospective study consisted of cDNA or gDNA derived from T cells, B-cell-depleted T cells, or PBMCs. Deeply sampled blood TCRbeta repertoires from subjects exposed to, actively infected with, or recovered from COVID-19 were included in the dataset. The repertoires were released in a freely available public database intended as a resource for research on the immune response to SARS-CoV-2. The samples were drawn from the first 160 participants of the ongoing ImmuneRACE study and from about 1,200 subjects provided by 6 global collaborators. Nearly every sample came with metadata listing a de-identified subject ID, COVID-19 status, age in years and sex. Where available, HLA class I and class II types were obtained from metadata supplied by the sample provider rather than from assay-based typing. Points the paper makes about the study in general: The quantity of clinical and demographic metadata differed by source and by participant and was supplied without curation.

Collaborating institutions collected whole blood in K2EDTA tubes following their own protocols. Collaborator samples were shipped for TCRbeta analysis as frozen whole blood, isolated PBMCs, or DNA extracted from either sample type. The CDR3 contains 14 residues, cysteine and phenylalanine counted. CDR3 DNA is the only sequence kept; it has 42 bases, read in frame from the first base. Looking up the germline V gene (reference sequence) yields CDR1 MNHEY and CDR2 SMNVEV. V and J are truncated by 6 bases and 3 bases respectively, leaving an intervening sequence of 14 bases. The immunoSEQ Assay, a bias-controlled multiplex PCR, was used to amplify TCRbeta CDR3 regions from genomic DNA. The published analysis was carried out like this. The number of nucleated cells in each sample was estimated by amplification of reference gene primers within the assay. Sequence reads were collapsed and filtered to measure the absolute abundance of every unique TCRbeta CDR3 rearrangement. For each sample, productive Simpson clonality was calculated as the square root of Simpson's diversity index across productive rearrangements. Held by TCRdb, this immuneACCESS table contains in-frame sequences only and omits some clones. Under half of the omission traces to an unresolved V gene where checked; the cause of the rest is unknown. V and J calls and clone size come straight from that table; D and trimming were deduced from the DNA. This sample holds about 130,000 clones; approximately 82% were observed only once. The ten largest clones take up 3.8% of the sample.

As for this clone: The antigen this receptor binds is unknown. Base qualities are not at hand, and no much larger clone is one base apart.

The clonotype was recovered from a woman in her forties or fifties with acute or convalescent COVID-19. This chain joins TRBV27 to TRBJ2-5, and perhaps TRBD2 as D gene, on 6 matching bases. Sequencing input: peripheral blood. This receptor has the CDR3 CASSPRVAEETQYF. The nucleotide sequence reads TGTGCCAGCAGCCCACGGGTAGCGGAAGAGACCCAGTACTTC.